The next 23 T cell receptor beta chains were all read from a single sample in a study of radiotherapy plus CTLA-4 blockade in lung cancer (dated by TCRdb to between 2017 and 2018). Receptors were amplified or captured by the immunoSEQ multiplex PCR assay. TCRdb holds this immuneACCESS table with in-frame rearrangements only. Some clones are missing; in checked studies, unresolved V genes explain under half, and the rest has no known cause. This sample holds fewer than 140,000 clones; about 84% were observed only once. The top ten clonotypes cover roughly 2.3% of the sample. The sequences come from peripheral blood, collected from a patient treated with radiotherapy plus ipilimumab. The receptor source for this set is a human donor with non-small cell lung cancer that progressed on radiotherapy plus ipilimumab. Some clones in this sample may be carry-over from other donors' samples.

The chain recombines TRBV7-2 with TRBJ1-2; 10 bases map to TRBD1. The CDR3 runs to 15 residues. The germline gives CDR1 SGHTA, CDR2 FQGNSA. V was clipped by 0 bases and J by 3 bases; unmatched bases: 1. CDR3 nucleotides: TGTGCCAGCAGCTTAGCGACAGGGGGCGACTATGGCTACACCTTC. Protein sequence: CASSLATGGDYGYTF. Based on the CDR3 plus reference TRBV7-2 and TRBJ1-2, the full variable domain is GAGVSQSPSNKVTEKGKDVELRCDPISGHTALYWYRQSLGQGLEFLIYFQGNSAPDKSGLPSDRFSAERTGGSVSTLTIQRTQQEDSAVYLCASSLATGGDYGYTFGSGTRLTVV.

V is TRBV6-6 and J is TRBJ2-3; possibly TRBD2 for D (5 bases). Trimming stripped 7 bases from V and 3 bases from J, with 11 bases between. This CDR3 spans 13 amino acids. Germline assignment: CDR1 MNHNY and CDR2 SVGAGI (reference sequence). The CDR3: CASTTGGTDTQYF. The DNA for the CDR3 is TGTGCCAGCACCACCGGCGGGACAGATACGCAGTATTTT.

The rearrangement links TRBV6-6 to TRBJ1-4; no firm D call. The CDR3 has 16 amino acids. Germline CDR1 MNHNY, CDR2 SVGAGI (reference sequence). V lost 5 bases to trimming and J lost 7 bases, with 20 bases between them. In nucleotides, the CDR3 is TGTGCCAGCAGTAAACCGGCTGGGGTCGGAGGTGAAAAACTGTTTTTT. Amino acid sequence: CASSKPAGVGGEKLFF.

This rearrangement joins TRBV28 to TRBJ1-4; D is unclear. This CDR3 has 15 residues. The V gene's germline CDR1 is MDHEN and CDR2 SYDVKM. The ends were cut back, 2 bases at V and 5 bases at J, with 12 bases in the middle. In nucleotides, the CDR3 is TGTGCCAGCAGTTTAGGCGGTGCCGGGAATGAAAAACTGTTTTTT. Protein: CASSLGGAGNEKLFF.

The CDR3, as DNA: TGTGCCAGCAGTTCGCGGACTAGCGGACCCGGAGAGACCCAGTACTTC. Encoded protein: CASSSRTSGPGETQYF. The rearrangement uses TRBV25-1 and TRBJ2-5; 10 bases agree with TRBD2. From germline, CDR1 is MGHDK and CDR2 SYGVNS. J gave up 4 bases and V 5 bases, and 10 bases lay outside the gene matches. The CDR3 is made up of 16 amino acids.

This clone has only a few counts. The chain links TRBV2 to TRBJ1-1; D is possibly TRBD1 (5 bases). Germline lookup yields CDR1 SNHLY and CDR2 FYNNEI. CDR3 length: 15 amino acids. Between the trimmed V and J ends, which lost 2 bases and 7 bases, there was a span of 17 bases. The CDR3 DNA reads as TGTGCCAGCAGTGAAAATCTCAGGGACTCATATGAAGCTTTCTTT. Amino acid sequence: CASSENLRDSYEAFF.

Only a few counts were recorded for this clone. V usage is TRBV7-6 and J usage is TRBJ2-1, with 7 bases matching TRBD2. The V gene's germline CDR1 is SGHVS and CDR2 FNYEAQ. This CDR3 region has 16 residues. V dropped 4 bases and J dropped 6; count of bases not matched to a gene: 12. CDR3 protein: CASSSRVGAGSNEQFF. CDR3 bases: TGTGCCAGCAGCTCCCGCGTGGGAGCGGGGTCCAATGAGCAGTTCTTC. Together with reference TRBV7-6 and TRBJ2-1, the CDR3 gives the full variable domain: GAGVSQSPRYKVTKRGQDVALRCDPISGHVSLYWYRQALGQGPEFLTYFNYEAQQDKSGLPNDRFSAERPEGSISTLTIQRTEQRDSAMYRCASSSRVGAGSNEQFFGPGTRLTVL.

DNA for the CDR3: TGTGCCAGCGGGGAACAGGGCCCCATCTATGGCTACACCTTC. Encoded protein: CASGEQGPIYGYTF. V and J are TRBV2 and TRBJ1-2, with a possible D match to TRBD1 (6 bases). CDR1 and CDR2 (germline): SNHLY, FYNNEI. The CDR3 totals 14 residues. The V and J ends lost 8 bases and 4 bases respectively, with 17 bases between them.

The chain recombines TRBV7-2 with TRBJ1-4, with 9 bases lining up with TRBD1. The CDR3 totals 16 residues. The germline V gene encodes CDR1 SGHTA and CDR2 FQGNSA. V shed 3 bases and J 4 bases; nucleotides not matched to a gene: 6. The CDR3 loop is CASSFTGDRDNEKLFF. In DNA, the CDR3 is TGTGCCAGCAGCTTTACCGGGGACAGGGATAATGAAAAACTGTTTTTT. Full variable domain (missing parts from reference TRBV7-2 and TRBJ1-4): GAGVSQSPSNKVTEKGKDVELRCDPISGHTALYWYRQSLGQGLEFLIYFQGNSAPDKSGLPSDRFSAERTGGSVSTLTIQRTQQEDSAVYLCASSFTGDRDNEKLFFGSGTQLSVL.

This clone appeared once. The chain couples TRBV2 to TRBJ2-3, with 9 bases identical to TRBD1. Germline V gene lookup returns CDR1 SNHLY and CDR2 FYNNEI. J was trimmed by 3 bases and V by 6 bases; bases with no gene match: 4. The CDR3 covers 14 residues. The CDR3 sequence is CASSAQGATDTQYF. Here the CDR3 DNA reads TGTGCCAGCAGCGCACAGGGGGCTACAGATACGCAGTATTTT. The variable domain in full, completed from reference TRBV2 and TRBJ2-3, reads EPEVTQTPSHQVTQMGQEVILRCVPISNHLYFYWYRQILGQKVEFLVSFYNNEISEKSEIFDDQFSVERPDGSNFTLKIRSTKLEDSAMYFCASSAQGATDTQYFGPGTRLTVL.

The V and J genes are TRBV4-2 and TRBJ2-1; D is uncertain. The germline CDR1 and CDR2 sequences are LGHNA and YNFKEQ. V was clipped by 0 bases and J by 6 bases, with 12 bases between them. The length of the CDR3 is 15 residues. In DNA, the CDR3 is TGTGCCAGCAGCCAAGAGGCTCTCACTCCCAATGAGCAGTTCTTC. Protein sequence: CASSQEALTPNEQFF.

The chain is built from TRBV2 and TRBJ1-6; D perhaps matches TRBD1 (5 bases). This CDR3 contains 14 residues. V lost 0 bases and J 14 bases, leaving 14 bases between the germline ends. Per germline, CDR1 SNHLY and CDR2 FYNNEI. The CDR3 region has the DNA TGTGCCAGCAGTGAAGCCGGGACGGTGGTTTCCCTCCACTTT. Amino acid sequence: CASSEAGTVVSLHF.

The V gene is TRBV9, the J gene TRBJ1-5; a possible D gene is TRBD1 (5 bases). This CDR3 has 13 residues. V shed 5 bases and J shed 5 bases, with 11 bases lying between them. The V gene's germline CDR1 is SGDLS and CDR2 YYNGEE. This CDR3 reads CASSLTGDQPQHF. The CDR3 DNA follows: TGTGCCAGCAGTCTTACAGGAGATCAGCCCCAGCATTTT. Full variable domain (rest looked up from reference TRBV9 and TRBJ1-5): DSGVTQTPKHLITATGQRVTLRCSPRSGDLSVYWYQQSLDQGLQFLIQYYNGEERAKGNILERFSAQQFPDLHSELNLSSLELGDSALYFCASSLTGDQPQHFGDGTRLSIL.

V and J are TRBV20-1 and TRBJ1-1; 7 bases agree with TRBD1. Trimming at V came to 7 bases and at J to 7 bases, leaving 6 bases not matched to a gene. This CDR3 region has 11 residues. Germline CDR1 and CDR2: DFQATT and SNEGSKA (reference sequence). The CDR3 sequence is CSVDRDVEAFF. As DNA, the CDR3 is TGCAGTGTCGACAGGGATGTTGAAGCTTTCTTT.

The V call is TRBV10-2, the J call TRBJ1-1, with unresolved D. CDR3 length equals 11 residues. CDR1 is WSHSY and CDR2 is SAAADI in the germline V gene. V dropped 7 bases and J dropped 1 base, with 4 bases sitting between them. Here the CDR3 DNA reads TGCGCCAGCAAAGCGAACACTGAAGCTTTCTTT. It codes for CASKANTEAFF.

The chain uses TRBV18 and TRBJ2-2; TRBD1 agrees at 8 bases. Germline trimming cut 3 bases from V and 0 bases from J; bases unmatched to any gene: 3. Germline V gene data show CDR1 as KGHSH and CDR2 as LQKENI. The CDR3 contains 16 residues. CDR3 protein: CASSPGQASNTGELFF. The CDR3 nucleotides read TGTGCCAGCTCACCGGGACAGGCGTCGAACACCGGGGAGCTGTTTTTT.

CDR3 region: CASSLTGAPGELFF. CDR3 DNA sequence: TGCGCCAGCAGCTTGACAGGCGCCCCCGGGGAGCTGTTTTTT. This rearrangement joins TRBV5-1 to TRBJ2-2, with D possibly TRBD1 on 5 matching bases. Germline V gene lookup returns CDR1 SGHRS and CDR2 YFSETQ. This CDR3 has 14 residues. Between the trimmed V and J ends, which lost 1 base and 6 bases, there was a span of 10 bases.

In nucleotides, the CDR3 is TGTGCCAGCAGCTTAGCCGCAAGGGGATACGAGCAGTACTTC. Protein: CASSLAARGYEQYF. V and J are TRBV7-2 and TRBJ2-7, with D tentatively TRBD1 (5 bases). The CDR3 runs to 14 residues. CDR1 and CDR2 from the germline V gene are SGHTA and FQGNSA. The V end lost 0 bases, the J end lost 4 bases, and 10 bases lay between the germline ends.

The rearrangement joins TRBV5-4 to TRBJ1-1; D perhaps matches TRBD1 (6 bases). The CDR3 extends over 11 amino acids. V dropped 10 bases and J dropped 11 bases, with 18 bases sitting between them. CDR1 and CDR2 from the germline V gene are SGHNT and YYREEE (reference sequence). CDR3 sequence reads: CAGGARGEAFF. CDR3 DNA: TGTGCCGGGGGGGCAAGGGGCGAGGCTTTCTTT.

The chain employs TRBV4-2 and TRBJ1-2, with no clear D. Trimming removed 2 bases at V and 3 bases at J, with 16 bases between. The CDR3 is 16 residues long. Germline CDR1 and CDR2: LGHNA and YNFKEQ. CDR3 nucleotides: TGTGCCAGCAGCCAATTTCAGGATTGGGATGACTATGGCTACACCTTC. Translating it yields CASSQFQDWDDYGYTF.

This clone came up a few times. The chain recombines TRBV6-1 with TRBJ2-7; D is tentatively TRBD1 or TRBD2 (5 bases each). This CDR3 is 14 amino acids long. The germline CDR1 and CDR2 sequences are MNHNS and SASEGT. The V end was cut by 1 base, the J end by 1 base, with 8 bases between. The CDR3 spells CASSEGEGSYEQYF. In nucleotides, the CDR3 is TGTGCCAGCAGTGAAGGTGAGGGGTCCTACGAGCAGTACTTC.

This chain uses TRBV4-2 with TRBJ2-7; no firm D call. V shed 2 bases and J shed 2 bases, with 28 bases lying between them. The CDR3 has 20 residues. Germline V gene data show CDR1 as LGHNA and CDR2 as YNFKEQ. CDR3: CASSQNYNSYIGLTPYEQYF. The CDR3 coding sequence is TGTGCCAGCAGCCAAAATTATAATAGCTACATAGGTCTCACCCCCTACGAGCAGTACTTC.

The chain carries TRBV5-1 and TRBJ2-2; 7 nucleotides align to TRBD1. This CDR3 is built from 15 residues. After removal of 4 bases from V and 6 bases from J, the junction contained 9 bases not matched to a gene. Germline CDR1 is SGHRS and CDR2 is YFSETQ. CDR3 DNA: TGCGCCAGCAGCACATCTCGACAGGGCTCCGGGGAGCTGTTTTTT. It encodes CASSTSRQGSGELFF.